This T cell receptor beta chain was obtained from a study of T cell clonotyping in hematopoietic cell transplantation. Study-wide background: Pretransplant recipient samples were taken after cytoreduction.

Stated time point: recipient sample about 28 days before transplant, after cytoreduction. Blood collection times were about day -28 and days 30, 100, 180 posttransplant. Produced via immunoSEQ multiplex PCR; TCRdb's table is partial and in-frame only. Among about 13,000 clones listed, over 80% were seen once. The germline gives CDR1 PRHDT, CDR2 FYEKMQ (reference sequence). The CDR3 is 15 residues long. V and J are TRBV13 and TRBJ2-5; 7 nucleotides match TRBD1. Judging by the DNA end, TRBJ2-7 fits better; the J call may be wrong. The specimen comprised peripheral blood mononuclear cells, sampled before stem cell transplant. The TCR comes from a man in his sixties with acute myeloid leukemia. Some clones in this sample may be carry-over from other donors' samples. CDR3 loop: CASSHRGTANYEQYF. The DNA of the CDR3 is TGTGCCAGCAGCCACCGAGGGACAGCGAACTACGAGCAGTACTTC.